This TCR beta chain originates from a study of T cell repertoires in cytomegalovirus infection. Overall study context: CMV infection together with matching HLA type was indicated by public TCR beta signatures. Study results and caveats: Cumulated frequencies of public TCR beta families served to identify carriers of CMV plus the relevant HLA. It was HLA-C-restricted CMV-specific TCR beta clonotypes that dominated the response ex vivo.

Trimming left V 5 bases short and J 4 bases short, with 9 bases between. Germline CDR1 and CDR2: SGHTA and FQGNSA. The CDR3 has 13 residues. This clonotype was seen a handful of times. Its cognate antigen is unknown. TCRdb re-analysed the reads in MiXCR, keeping a single row per CDR3 protein. The repertoire consists of around 130,000 distinct CDR3 sequences, with 7% to 9.5% occurring once and the leading ten covering 10%. Sequencing was performed on PBMCs. J is TRBJ1-5 and V is TRBV7-2; D possibly corresponds to TRBD1 (6 bases). This sequence was found in a human donor in good health (CMV status not recorded). Some clones in this sample may be carry-over from other donors' samples. The CDR3 loop is CASSVTGNQPQHF. The CDR3 coding sequence is TGTGCCAGCAGCGTAACAGGGAATCAGCCCCAGCATTTT.